Listed below are T cell receptor beta chains from one sample, sequenced in a study of T cells expressing NK-cell markers. TCRdb reworked the 5' RACE reads into one entry per CDR3 protein, no DNA. This sample contains 440,000 or so distinct CDR3 sequences. Sequencing was carried out using blood T cells: a sorted CD56 or NKG2C T cell subset, CD4+ or CD8+ T cells, or bulk PBMC T cells (not recorded which). Receptors originate from a woman between 18 and 70 years old in good health. Each CDR3 is given with its conserved first and last residue.

v_gene: TRBV7-2
j_gene: TRBJ1-4
CDR3aa: CASSLADRTTNEKLFF

v_gene: TRBV12-3/TRBV12-4
j_gene: TRBJ2-3
CDR3aa: CASSSRQGPDTQYF

v_gene: TRBV7-2
j_gene: TRBJ2-2
CDR3aa: CASSATILYSAGELFF

v_gene: TRBV27
j_gene: TRBJ2-1
CDR3aa: CASSFERGNEQFF

v_gene: TRBV20-1
j_gene: TRBJ2-1
CDR3aa: CSARDWGGAYNEQFF

v_gene: TRBV12-3/TRBV12-4
j_gene: TRBJ1-2
CDR3aa: CASSSVKWHGYTF

v_gene: TRBV10-3
j_gene: TRBJ1-4
CDR3aa: CAISETSGTERKLFF

v_gene: TRBV5-6
j_gene: TRBJ2-1
CDR3aa: CASSPVDRDEWVNEQFF

v_gene: TRBV29-1
j_gene: TRBJ2-3
CDR3aa: CSVVPSGREGDTQYF

v_gene: TRBV12-3/TRBV12-4
j_gene: TRBJ1-2
CDR3aa: CASSWTGAYGYTF

v_gene: TRBV14
j_gene: TRBJ2-2
CDR3aa: CASSQVNTGELFF

v_gene: TRBV6-1
j_gene: TRBJ2-6
CDR3aa: CASSPVSLGANVLTF

v_gene: TRBV6-5
j_gene: TRBJ1-1
CDR3aa: CASSYRLKNTEAFF

v_gene: TRBV5-5
j_gene: TRBJ2-1
CDR3aa: CASSLGESLSYNEQFF

v_gene: TRBV29-1
j_gene: TRBJ1-1
CDR3aa: CSVRVPREAFF

v_gene: TRBV4-2
j_gene: TRBJ2-4
CDR3aa: CASSQDGTSGGKNIQYF

v_gene: TRBV5-1
j_gene: TRBJ2-1
CDR3aa: CASSFQANNEQFF

v_gene: TRBV11-2
j_gene: TRBJ1-1
CDR3aa: CASSLDPRGGWDTEAFF

v_gene: TRBV20-1
j_gene: TRBJ1-6
CDR3aa: CSARDSPGEGSPLHF

v_gene: TRBV28
j_gene: TRBJ2-5
CDR3aa: CASSPRQGSRQETQYF

v_gene: TRBV11-1
j_gene: TRBJ2-1
CDR3aa: CASSSTVGAGGSSDEQFF

v_gene: TRBV6-2/TRBV6-3
j_gene: TRBJ2-1
CDR3aa: CASSYRTSGGNEQFF

v_gene: TRBV12-3/TRBV12-4
j_gene: TRBJ1-4
CDR3aa: CASNRGYEKLFF

v_gene: TRBV2
j_gene: TRBJ2-3
CDR3aa: CASSVKAGGPADTQYF

v_gene: TRBV20-1
j_gene: TRBJ1-5
CDR3aa: CSARGNNQPQHF

v_gene: TRBV4-3
j_gene: TRBJ1-4
CDR3aa: CASSQDHGTGSEKLFF

v_gene: TRBV5-1
j_gene: TRBJ2-7
CDR3aa: CASSLEGGRAFEQYF

v_gene: TRBV12-3/TRBV12-4
j_gene: TRBJ1-6
CDR3aa: CASTAGNSPLHF

v_gene: TRBV7-6
j_gene: TRBJ1-5
CDR3aa: CASSLVPDGNQPQHF

v_gene: TRBV6-2/TRBV6-3
j_gene: TRBJ2-1
CDR3aa: CASRTQVFSYNEQFF

v_gene: TRBV9
j_gene: TRBJ2-3
CDR3aa: CASSVGGSGVVTDTQYF

v_gene: TRBV20-1
j_gene: TRBJ2-3
CDR3aa: CSAPSIRLGTQYF

v_gene: TRBV20-1
j_gene: TRBJ2-2
CDR3aa: CSVPTGATGELFF

v_gene: TRBV7-9
j_gene: TRBJ1-6
CDR3aa: CASSYPGFDNSPLHF

v_gene: TRBV5-1
j_gene: TRBJ1-2
CDR3aa: CASSPDRDRGSTF